The clone carrying this TCR beta chain has only one observation. The antigen is undetermined. The data were obtained in a study of somatic mutations in cytotoxic T cells in rheumatoid arthritis. On the study more broadly: Flow cytometry sorted some V beta antibody-stained T-cell populations to nearly 100% purity, V beta1+ cells among them being sequenced for TCRB. Whole-study findings and limits: Each of about an eighth of the roughly 65 patients had a largest CD8+ clone that made up more than 20% of CD8+ cells. Rheumatoid arthritis patients, but not healthy controls, exhibited increasing CD8+ clonality with age.

Repertoires were generated with immunoSEQ multiplex PCR, while TCRdb's copy carries only in-frame clones and drops some. The sample carries 23,000 or so clones, approximately 73% recorded once. Healthy controls were blood donors with median age around 52 years (range roughly 20-75) and 45% to 70% female. The CDR3 sequence is 16 residues long. Trimming took off 1 base at V and 3 bases at J, with 15 bases between the two ends. Germline V gives CDR1 SNHLY, CDR2 FYNNEI. This TCR came from a woman aged 18-29 years in good health. The V and J genes are TRBV2 and TRBJ2-5; unclear D gene. Sequencing was carried out using CD8+ T cells sorted from blood. For the CDR3, the DNA is TGTGCCAGCAGTGAAGTGGCAGATACGACTGAAGAGACCCAGTACTTC. Encoded protein: CASSEVADTTEETQYF.